This T cell receptor beta chain was documented in a study of cytomegalovirus exposure and HLA in healthy donors. The V gene lost 3 bases and the J gene lost 2 bases, with 7 bases spanning the gap. Germline V CDR1 and CDR2: SGHTA, FQGTGA. CDR3 length: 14 residues. The PCR employed 60 Vbeta primers together with 13 Jbeta primers. Sequencing was performed with immunoSEQ multiplex PCR; in TCRdb, only in-frame clones are kept and a portion is missing. The repertoire holds about 120,000 clones, with over 65% as singletons. Sequenced sample: PBMCs. The TCR originated in a man younger than 45 in good health and CMV-seronegative. V is TRBV7-3 and J is TRBJ2-2; D ambiguous. CDR3 DNA sequence: TGTGCCAGCAGCTTGTCCAGAAACACCGGGGAGCTGTTTTTT. Amino acids: CASSLSRNTGELFF.